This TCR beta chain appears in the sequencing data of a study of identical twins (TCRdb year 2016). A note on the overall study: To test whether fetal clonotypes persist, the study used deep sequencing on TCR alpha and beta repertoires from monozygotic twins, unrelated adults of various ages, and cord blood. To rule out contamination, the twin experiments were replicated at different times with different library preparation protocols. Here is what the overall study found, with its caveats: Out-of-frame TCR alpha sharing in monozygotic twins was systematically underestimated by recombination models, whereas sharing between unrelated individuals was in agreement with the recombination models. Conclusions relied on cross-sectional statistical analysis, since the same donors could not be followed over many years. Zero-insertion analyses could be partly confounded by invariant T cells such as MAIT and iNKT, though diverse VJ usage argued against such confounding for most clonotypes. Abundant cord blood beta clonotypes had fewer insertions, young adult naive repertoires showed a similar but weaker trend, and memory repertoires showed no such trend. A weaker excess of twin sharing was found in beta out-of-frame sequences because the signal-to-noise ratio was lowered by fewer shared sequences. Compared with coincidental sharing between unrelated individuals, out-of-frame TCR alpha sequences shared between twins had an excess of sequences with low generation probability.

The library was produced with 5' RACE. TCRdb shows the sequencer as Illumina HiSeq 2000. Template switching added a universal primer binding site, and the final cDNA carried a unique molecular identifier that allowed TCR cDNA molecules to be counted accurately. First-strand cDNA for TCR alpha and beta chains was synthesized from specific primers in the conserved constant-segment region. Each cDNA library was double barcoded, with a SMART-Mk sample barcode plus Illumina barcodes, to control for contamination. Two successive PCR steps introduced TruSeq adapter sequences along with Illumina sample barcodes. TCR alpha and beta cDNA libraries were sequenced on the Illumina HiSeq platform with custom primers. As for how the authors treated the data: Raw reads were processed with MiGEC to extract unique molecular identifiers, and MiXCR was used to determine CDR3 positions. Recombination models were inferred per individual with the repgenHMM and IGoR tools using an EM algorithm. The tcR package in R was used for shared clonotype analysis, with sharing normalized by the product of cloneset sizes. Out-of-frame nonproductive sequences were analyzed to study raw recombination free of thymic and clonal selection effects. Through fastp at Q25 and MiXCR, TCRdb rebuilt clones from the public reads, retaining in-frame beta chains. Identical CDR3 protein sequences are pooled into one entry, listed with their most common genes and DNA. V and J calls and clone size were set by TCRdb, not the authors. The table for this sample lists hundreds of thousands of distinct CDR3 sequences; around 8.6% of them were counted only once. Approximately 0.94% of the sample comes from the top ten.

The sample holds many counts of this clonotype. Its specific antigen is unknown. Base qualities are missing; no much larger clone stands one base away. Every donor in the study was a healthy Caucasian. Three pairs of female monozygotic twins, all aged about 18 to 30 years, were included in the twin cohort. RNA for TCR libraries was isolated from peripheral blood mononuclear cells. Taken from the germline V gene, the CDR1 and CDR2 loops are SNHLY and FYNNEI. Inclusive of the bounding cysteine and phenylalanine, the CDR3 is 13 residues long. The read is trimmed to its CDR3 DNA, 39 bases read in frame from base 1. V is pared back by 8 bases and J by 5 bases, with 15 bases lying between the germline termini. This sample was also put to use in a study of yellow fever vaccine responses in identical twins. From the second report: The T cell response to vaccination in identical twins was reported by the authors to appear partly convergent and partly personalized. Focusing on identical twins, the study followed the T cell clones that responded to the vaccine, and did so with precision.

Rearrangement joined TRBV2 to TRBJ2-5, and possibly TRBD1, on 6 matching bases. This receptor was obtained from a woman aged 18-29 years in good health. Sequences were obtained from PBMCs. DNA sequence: TGTGCCAGCTTCTGGGACATGCGTGAGACCCAGTACTTC. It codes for CASFWDMRETQYF.